These 12 T cell receptor beta chains came from one sample sequenced in a study of T cells after yellow fever vaccination. From the 5' RACE reads, TCRdb called clonotypes with MiXCR, one entry per CDR3 protein. The sample lists under 500,000 distinct CDR3 sequences, approximately 18% occurring once. The sequenced sample was PBMCs, obtained before the yellow fever booster vaccination. The receptor source for this set is a young man who received the YFV17D yellow fever vaccine.

This chain links TRBV5-4 with TRBJ2-1; perhaps TRBD2 as D (5 bases). Trimming took 3 bases from V and 7 from J, leaving 11 bases between them. Germline V gene lookup returns CDR1 SGHNT and CDR2 YYREEE (reference sequence). The CDR3 runs 13 residues. This CDR3 is CASSSTRENEQFF. The CDR3 bases are TGTGCCAGCAGCTCTACGAGGGAAAATGAGCAGTTCTTC.

The V and J genes are TRBV5-5 and TRBJ2-7; D remains unclear. Germline CDR1 reads SGHKS; CDR2 reads YYEKEE (reference sequence). The CDR3 has 14 amino acids. The CDR3 reads CATSLGYGSYEQYV. The CDR3 DNA reads as TGTGCCACCAGCTTGGGGTATGGCTCCTACGAGCAGTACGTC.

This clonotype was seen a handful of times. This rearrangement joins TRBV5-4 to TRBJ2-7; perhaps TRBD2 as D (5 bases). This CDR3 spans 15 amino acids. The germline V gene encodes CDR1 SGHNT and CDR2 YYREEE (reference sequence). The V end lost 4 bases, the J end lost 6 bases, and 20 bases lay between the germline ends. CDR3 residues: CASSPAGLPPAEQYF. CDR3 bases: TGTGCCAGCAGCCCCGCCGGACTTCCTCCCGCCGAGCAGTACTTC.

The rearrangement links TRBV4-1 to TRBJ2-6; unclear D gene. Germline V gives CDR1 MGHRA, CDR2 YSYEKL. Trimming took off 0 bases at V and 2 bases at J, with 14 bases between the two ends. This CDR3 spans 18 amino acids. CDR3 nucleotide sequence: TGCGCCAGCAGCCAAGAACCCCCTCCGCGGCCTGGGGCCAACGTCCTGACTTTC. Translating gives CASSQEPPPRPGANVLTF.

This clonotype was observed at least ten times. V usage is TRBV7-2 and J usage is TRBJ2-4; D may be TRBD2 (6 bases). CDR3 length: 14 residues. Trimming stripped 3 bases from V and 6 bases from J, with 12 bases between. CDR1 and CDR2 from the germline V gene are SGHTA and FQGNSA. The CDR3 DNA sequence: TGTGCCAGCAGCTTGGGCGGGGTGGTAAACATTCAGTACTTC. This translates into CASSLGGVVNIQYF.

This chain links TRBV20-1 with TRBJ1-2; no definite D call. CDR1 is DFQATT and CDR2 is SNEGSKA in the germline V gene (reference sequence). The germline V and J ends were trimmed by 6 bases and 4 bases, with 9 bases remaining between them. CDR3 length: 11 amino acids. CDR3 sequence (DNA): TGCAGTGCCCAGAGCAGCTATGGCTACACCTTC. Translating gives CSAQSSYGYTF.

The chain employs TRBV27 and TRBJ2-5; 7 bases are shared with TRBD2. The CDR3 has 13 amino acids. CDR1 and CDR2 (germline): MNHEY, SMNVEV (reference sequence). The junction had 7 bases not matched to a gene; V was cut back by 7 bases and J by 5 bases. The CDR3 here is CASTDPGGETQYF. In nucleotides, the CDR3 is TGTGCCAGCACCGACCCCGGGGGGGAGACCCAGTACTTC.

V is TRBV4-3 and J is TRBJ2-3; D is ambiguous. Germline V CDR1 and CDR2: LGHNA, YSLEER. The V and J ends lost 0 bases and 0 bases respectively, with 7 bases between them. CDR3 length equals 15 residues. CDR3 sequence: CASSQDPYSTDTQYF. The DNA for the CDR3 is TGCGCCAGCAGCCAAGATCCCTATAGCACAGATACGCAGTATTTT.

V and J are TRBV4-3 and TRBJ1-4; a possible D gene is TRBD1 (5 bases). This CDR3 spans 14 amino acids. Trimming removed 3 bases at V and 5 bases at J, with 10 bases between. Germline V lookup: CDR1 LGHNA, CDR2 YSLEER. The DNA for the CDR3 is TGCGCCAGCAGCCAGAGGGGCCTGAATGAAAAACTGTTTTTT. Translated: CASSQRGLNEKLFF.

The DNA for the CDR3 is TGCGCCAGCAGCTTGGAGACTCCAAAGCTGAATGAGCAGTTCTTC. This codes for CASSLETPKLNEQFF. V gene TRBV5-1 combines with J gene TRBJ2-1; D gene unclear. V shed 0 bases and J shed 7 bases, with 14 bases lying between them. The CDR3 runs 15 residues. Germline CDR1 and CDR2: SGHRS and YFSETQ.

V and J are TRBV7-9 and TRBJ1-1; 11 nucleotides line up with TRBD1. The CDR3 loop spans 14 amino acids. Per germline, CDR1 SEHNR and CDR2 FQNEAQ (reference sequence). J gave up 1 base and V 8 bases, and 3 bases lay outside the gene matches. The CDR3 nucleotides are TGTGCCAGCGGAGGGACAGGGGGGAACACTGAAGCTTTCTTT. Translation gives CASGGTGGNTEAFF. The whole variable domain, remainder taken from reference TRBV7-9 and TRBJ1-1, is DTGVSQNPRHKITKRGQNVTFRCDPISEHNRLYWYRQTLGQGPEFLTYFQNEAQLEKSRLLSDRFSAERPKGSFSTLEIQRTEQGDSAMYLCASGGTGGNTEAFFGQGTRLTVV.

This clonotype appeared a few times. CDR3 loop: CASSLRGRTGEEQYF. The CDR3 DNA sequence: TGCGCCAGCAGCTTGAGGGGTCGGACAGGGGAGGAGCAGTACTTC. This sequence joins TRBV5-1 and TRBJ2-7, with 9 bases aligning to TRBD1. V lost 1 base, J lost 7 bases, and 9 bases stayed unmatched. CDR1 and CDR2 (germline): SGHRS, YFSETQ. The CDR3 runs to 15 residues. The variable domain in full, with the rest retrieved from reference TRBV5-1 and TRBJ2-7, is KAGVTQTPRYLIKTRGQQVTLSCSPISGHRSVSWYQQTPGQGLQFLFEYFSETQRNKGNFPGRFSGRQFSNSRSEMNVSTLELGDSALYLCASSLRGRTGEEQYFGPGTRLTVT.